The 15 T cell receptor beta chains below come from one sample, sequenced in a study of blood T cell repertoires in COVID-19. Sequencing used immunoSEQ multiplex PCR; TCRdb keeps in-frame clones, though not all of them. The repertoire holds about 150,000 clones, with about 80% as singletons. The sample taken for sequencing was peripheral blood. All receptors derive from a human donor in a cohort sampled during active COVID-19.

The chain has TRBV5-1 and TRBJ1-2; TRBD1 matches 9 bases. Germline V gene sequence: CDR1 SGHRS, CDR2 YFSETQ. This CDR3 is built from 14 residues. V lost 3 bases and J lost 8; bases outside the gene matches: 8. The CDR3 DNA follows: TGCGCCAGCAGCTCCGGGACAGGGAATGGCGGCTACACCTTC. Residues: CASSSGTGNGGYTF.

The rearrangement links TRBV7-7 to TRBJ2-5, with 7 bases aligning to TRBD1. The germline gives CDR1 SSHAT, CDR2 FNYEAQ (reference sequence). The CDR3 covers 15 residues. The ends lost 1 base at V and 2 bases at J; junction bases unmatched: 4. CDR3 in DNA: TGTGCCAGCAGCTTAGGAGGGACAGAACAAGAGACCCAGTACTTC. Its translation is CASSLGGTEQETQYF.

This clone was counted between two and nine times. The V gene is TRBV18, the J gene TRBJ1-6, with 7 bases identical to TRBD1. Germline CDR1 is KGHSH and CDR2 is LQKENI. The V and J ends lost 3 bases and 7 bases, in that order; junction bases with no gene match: 3. The CDR3 has 14 amino acids. The CDR3 region is CASSPGTENSPLHF. The CDR3 coding sequence is TGTGCCAGCTCACCGGGGACAGAGAATTCACCCCTCCACTTT.

This clone was counted a single time. The CDR3 nucleotides are TGTGCCAGTAGTGTCCGATTGAGCGGACAGGCCAACAATGAGCAGTTCTTC. Its protein product is CASSVRLSGQANNEQFF. This sequence joins TRBV19 and TRBJ2-1; 7 bases line up with TRBD1. Germline CDR1 LNHDA, CDR2 SQIVND (reference sequence). V shed 5 bases, J shed 5 bases, and the junction held 15 bases outside the gene matches. There are 17 residues in the CDR3.

The chain employs TRBV19 and TRBJ2-5; D not certain. The CDR3 extends over 12 amino acids. V was shortened by 8 bases and J by 2 bases, with 9 bases between the two germline ends. The germline V gene encodes CDR1 LNHDA and CDR2 SQIVND (reference sequence). CDR3 residues: CASLSPQETQYF. CDR3 DNA: TGTGCCAGTCTGAGCCCTCAAGAGACCCAGTACTTC.

V gene TRBV2 combines with J gene TRBJ2-1, with 9 bases identical to TRBD2. V shed 5 bases and J 6 bases; nucleotides not matched to a gene: 5. This CDR3 contains 14 residues. In germline, CDR1 is SNHLY, CDR2 FYNNEI. CDR3 residues: CASSTGTSSNEQFF. In DNA, the CDR3 is TGTGCCAGCAGTACCGGGACTAGCAGCAATGAGCAGTTCTTC.

This chain links TRBV3-1 (or the pseudogene TRBV3-2) with TRBJ1-2; possible D gene TRBD1, 6 bases. V gave up 1 base and J gave up 8 bases, with 8 bases separating them. The CDR3 is 12 amino acids. Germline V CDR1 and CDR2: LGHDT, YNNKEL (reference sequence). CDR3 nucleotide sequence: TGTGCCAGCAGCCAAGTTGGGGGCGGCTACACCTTC. This encodes CASSQVGGGYTF.

The gene calls are TRBV5-1 and TRBJ2-1; maybe TRBD2 (5 bases). The CDR3 spans 14 residues. CDR1 is SGHRS and CDR2 is YFSETQ in the germline V gene. V lost 2 bases to trimming and J lost 2 bases, with 8 bases between them. Here the CDR3 DNA reads TGCGCCAGCAGCTTTAATAGCGCCTACAATGAGCAGTTCTTC. This translates into CASSFNSAYNEQFF.

This clone was recorded only once. The rearrangement joins TRBV7-9 to TRBJ1-1; D ambiguous. Germline V gives CDR1 SEHNR, CDR2 FQNEAQ (reference sequence). The CDR3 is 12 amino acids. The V gene lost 2 bases and the J gene lost 7 bases, with 8 bases spanning the gap. The CDR3 DNA reads TGTGCCAGCAGCTTAATCCGGGGTGAAGCTTTCTTT. Its protein is CASSLIRGEAFF.

The chain has TRBV6-5 and TRBJ1-2; 7 nucleotides match TRBD1. The CDR3 is 14 amino acids. Germline V gene lookup returns CDR1 MNHEY and CDR2 SVGAGI. After removal of 7 bases from V and 7 bases from J, the junction contained 12 bases not matched to a gene. The CDR3 DNA follows: TGTGCCAGCACCTCGACAGGGACCCTCCGTGGCTACACCTTC. Protein: CASTSTGTLRGYTF.

On this clone itself: This likely comes from a read error, as the CDR3 has no conserved phenylalanine or tryptophan at its end. No DNA is shown, since the ends of the CDR3 on it are uncertain; the CDR3 is the one TCRdb lists. This chain joins TRBV27 and TRBJ2-3; the D segment call TRBD2 is taken from the table without a DNA check. Germline CDR1 MNHEY, CDR2 SMNVEV (reference sequence). The CDR3 is 14 residues long, ends included. The CDR3 here is CASSPLLGSGVIRL.

This sequence joins TRBV19 and TRBJ1-2; no firm D call. The CDR3 covers 14 residues. CDR1 and CDR2 (germline): LNHDA, SQIVND (reference sequence). With 0 bases removed from V and 8 bases from J, the gap between germline ends came to 13 bases. CDR3 bases: TGTGCCAGTAGTATAGATGGTCGAGGGTTCGGCTACACCTTC. It codes for CASSIDGRGFGYTF. The whole variable domain, remainder taken from reference TRBV19 and TRBJ1-2, is DGGITQSPKYLFRKEGQNVTLSCEQNLNHDAMYWYRQDPGQGLRLIYYSQIVNDFQKGDIAEGYSVSREKKESFPLTVTSAQKNPTAFYLCASSIDGRGFGYTFGSGTRLTVV.

The chain is built from TRBV18 and TRBJ1-1; maybe TRBD1 (6 bases). Trimming removed 6 bases from V and 1 base from J, with 9 bases in between. CDR1 is KGHSH, CDR2 LQKENI, per germline. The CDR3 length is 13 residues. CDR3 protein: CASSQGQNTEAFF. As DNA, the CDR3 is TGTGCCAGCTCCCAGGGACAGAACACTGAAGCTTTCTTT.

The CDR3 DNA is TGCGTCGGTTGGACTAATGAAAAACTGTTTTTT. Amino acid sequence: CVGWTNEKLFF. The chain couples TRBV29-1 to TRBJ1-4, with no clear D. CDR3 length: 11 amino acids. Germline CDR1 is SQVTM and CDR2 is ANQGSEA. The full variable domain, in which reference TRBV29-1 and TRBJ1-4 provide the parts outside the CDR3, is SAVISQKPSRDICQRGTSLTIQCQVDSQVTMMFWYRQQPGQSLTLIATANQGSEATYESGFVIDKFPISRPNLTFSTLTVSNMSPEDSSIYLCVGWTNEKLFFGSGTQLSVL.

The chain is built from TRBV27 and TRBJ1-5; tentative D call: TRBD1 (6 bases). This CDR3 is 17 amino acids long. CDR1 and CDR2 (germline): MNHEY, SMNVEV (reference sequence). V dropped 1 base and J dropped 4 bases, with 17 bases sitting between them. This CDR3 is CASSLLFTQGKNQPQHF. The CDR3 DNA reads TGTGCCAGCAGTTTATTATTCACACAGGGTAAGAATCAGCCCCAGCATTTT.